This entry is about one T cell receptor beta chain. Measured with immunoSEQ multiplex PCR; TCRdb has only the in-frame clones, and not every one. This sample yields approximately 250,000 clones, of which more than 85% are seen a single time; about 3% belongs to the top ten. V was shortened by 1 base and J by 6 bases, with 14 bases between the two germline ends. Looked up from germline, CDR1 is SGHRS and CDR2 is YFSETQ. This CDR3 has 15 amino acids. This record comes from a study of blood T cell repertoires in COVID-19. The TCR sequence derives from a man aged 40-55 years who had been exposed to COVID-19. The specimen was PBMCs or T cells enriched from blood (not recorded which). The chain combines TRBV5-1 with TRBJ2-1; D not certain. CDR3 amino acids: CASSLWSVVANEQFF. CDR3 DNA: TGCGCCAGCAGCTTGTGGAGTGTGGTCGCCAATGAGCAGTTCTTC.